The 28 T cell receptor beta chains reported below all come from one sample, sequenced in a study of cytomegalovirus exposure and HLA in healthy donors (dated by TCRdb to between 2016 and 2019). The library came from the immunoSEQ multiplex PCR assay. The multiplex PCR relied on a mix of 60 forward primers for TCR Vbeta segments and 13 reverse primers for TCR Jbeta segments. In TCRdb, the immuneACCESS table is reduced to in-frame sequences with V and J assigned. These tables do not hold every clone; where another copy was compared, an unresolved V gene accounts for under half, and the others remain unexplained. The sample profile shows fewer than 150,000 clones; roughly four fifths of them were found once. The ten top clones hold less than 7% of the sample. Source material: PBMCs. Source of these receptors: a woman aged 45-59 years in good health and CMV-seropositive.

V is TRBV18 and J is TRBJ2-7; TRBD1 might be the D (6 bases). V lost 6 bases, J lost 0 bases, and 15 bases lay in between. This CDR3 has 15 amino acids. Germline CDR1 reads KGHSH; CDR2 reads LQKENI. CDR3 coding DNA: TGTGCCAGCTCGCGCCGGGACATCGCCTCCTACGAGCAGTACTTC. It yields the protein CASSRRDIASYEQYF. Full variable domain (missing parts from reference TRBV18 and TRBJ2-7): NAGVMQNPRHLVRRRGQEARLRCSPMKGHSHVYWYRQLPEEGLKFMVYLQKENIIDESGMPKERFSAEFPKEGPSILRIQQVVRGDSAAYFCASSRRDIASYEQYFGPGTRLTVT.

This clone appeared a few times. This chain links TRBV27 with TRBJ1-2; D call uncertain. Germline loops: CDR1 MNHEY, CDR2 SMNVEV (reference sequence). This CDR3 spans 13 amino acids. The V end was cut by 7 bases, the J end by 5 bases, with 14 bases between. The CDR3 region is CASTPRGGYGYTF. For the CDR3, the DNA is TGTGCCAGCACCCCCCGGGGTGGTTATGGCTACACCTTC.

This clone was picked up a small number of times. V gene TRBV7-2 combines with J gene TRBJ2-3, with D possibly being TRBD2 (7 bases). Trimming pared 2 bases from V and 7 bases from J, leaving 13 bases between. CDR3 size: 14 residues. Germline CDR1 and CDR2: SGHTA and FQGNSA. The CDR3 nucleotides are TGTGCCAGCAGCTTACCGGGGGGCGCTTATACGCAGTATTTT. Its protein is CASSLPGGAYTQYF.

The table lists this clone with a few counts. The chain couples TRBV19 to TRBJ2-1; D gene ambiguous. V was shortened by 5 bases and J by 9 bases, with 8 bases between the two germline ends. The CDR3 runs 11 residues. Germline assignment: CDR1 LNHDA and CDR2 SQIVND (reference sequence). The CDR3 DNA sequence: TGTGCCAGTAGTCTTGCGCGTGAGCAGTTCTTC. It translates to CASSLAREQFF.

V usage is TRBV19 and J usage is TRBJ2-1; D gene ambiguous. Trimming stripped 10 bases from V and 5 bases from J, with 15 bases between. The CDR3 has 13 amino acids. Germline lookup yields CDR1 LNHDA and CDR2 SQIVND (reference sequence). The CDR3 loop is CATHAPGDNEQFF. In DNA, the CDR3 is TGTGCCACTCATGCGCCCGGAGACAATGAGCAGTTCTTC.

The CDR3 DNA reads as TGTGCCTGGAGTAAAGGCGCTGGAGCAGCCTACAATGAGCAGTTCTTC. It specifies CAWSKGAGAAYNEQFF. J is TRBJ2-1 and V is TRBV30; no clear D. The CDR3 covers 16 residues. Trimming shortened V by 2 bases and J by 2 bases, and 16 bases separated the two germline ends. Looked up from germline, CDR1 is GTSNPN and CDR2 is SVGIG (reference sequence).

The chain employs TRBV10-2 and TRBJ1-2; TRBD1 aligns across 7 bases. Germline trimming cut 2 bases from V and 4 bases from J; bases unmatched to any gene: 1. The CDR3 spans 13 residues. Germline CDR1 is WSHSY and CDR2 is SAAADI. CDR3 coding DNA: TGCGCCAGCAGTGAGGGGGACAGCTATGGCTACACCTTC. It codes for CASSEGDSYGYTF.

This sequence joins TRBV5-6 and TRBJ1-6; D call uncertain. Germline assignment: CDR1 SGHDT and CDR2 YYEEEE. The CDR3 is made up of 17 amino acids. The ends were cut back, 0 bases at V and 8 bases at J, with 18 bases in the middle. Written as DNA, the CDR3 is TGTGCCAGCAGCTTGGGCGGAGTCCTCTATTTCGATTCACCCCTCCACTTT. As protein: CASSLGGVLYFDSPLHF.

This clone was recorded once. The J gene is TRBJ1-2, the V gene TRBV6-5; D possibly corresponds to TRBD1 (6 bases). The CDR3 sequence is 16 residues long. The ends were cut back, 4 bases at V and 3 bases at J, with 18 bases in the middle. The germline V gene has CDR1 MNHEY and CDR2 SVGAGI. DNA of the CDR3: TGTGCCAGCAGTTCAGACAGGACCGCACCGTACTATGGCTACACCTTC. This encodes CASSSDRTAPYYGYTF.

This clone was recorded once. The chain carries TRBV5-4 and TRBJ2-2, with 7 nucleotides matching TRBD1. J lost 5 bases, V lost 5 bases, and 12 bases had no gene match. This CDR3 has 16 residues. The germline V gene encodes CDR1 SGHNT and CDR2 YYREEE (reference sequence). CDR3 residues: CASSPSGQRPTGELFF. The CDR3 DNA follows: TGTGCCAGCAGTCCCTCGGGACAGAGACCTACCGGGGAGCTGTTTTTT.

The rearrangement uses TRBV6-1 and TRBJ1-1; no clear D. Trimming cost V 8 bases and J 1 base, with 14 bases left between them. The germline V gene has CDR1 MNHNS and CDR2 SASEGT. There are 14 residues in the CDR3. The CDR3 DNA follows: TGTGCCAGCGGAGTTAGGCAGCCGAACACTGAAGCTTTCTTT. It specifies CASGVRQPNTEAFF.

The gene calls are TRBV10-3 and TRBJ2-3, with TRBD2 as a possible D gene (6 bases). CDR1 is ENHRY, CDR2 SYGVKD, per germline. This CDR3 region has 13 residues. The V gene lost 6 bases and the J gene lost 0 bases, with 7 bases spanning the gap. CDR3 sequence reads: CAIRGLSTDTQYF. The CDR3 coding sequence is TGTGCCATCAGGGGACTGAGCACAGATACGCAGTATTTT.

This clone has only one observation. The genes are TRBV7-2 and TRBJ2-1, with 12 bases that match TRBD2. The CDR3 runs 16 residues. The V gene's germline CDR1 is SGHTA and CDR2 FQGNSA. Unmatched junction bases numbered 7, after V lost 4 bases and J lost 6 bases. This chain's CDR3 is CASSSGLAGGSNEQFF. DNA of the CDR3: TGTGCCAGCAGCTCCGGTCTAGCGGGGGGGTCCAATGAGCAGTTCTTC.

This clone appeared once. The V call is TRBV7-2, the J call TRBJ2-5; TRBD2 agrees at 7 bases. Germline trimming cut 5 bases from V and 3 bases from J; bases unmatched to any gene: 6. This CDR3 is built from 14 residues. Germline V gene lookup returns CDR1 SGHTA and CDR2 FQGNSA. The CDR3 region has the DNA TGTGCCAGCAGCCTTGCCCGGGAGGAAGAGACCCAGTACTTC. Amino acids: CASSLAREEETQYF.

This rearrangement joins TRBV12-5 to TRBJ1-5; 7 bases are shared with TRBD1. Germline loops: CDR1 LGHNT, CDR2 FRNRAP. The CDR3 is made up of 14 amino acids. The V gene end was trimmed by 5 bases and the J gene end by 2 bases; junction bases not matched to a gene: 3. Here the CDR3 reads CASGTGQRNQPQHF. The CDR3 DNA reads TGTGCTAGTGGTACGGGACAGCGCAATCAGCCCCAGCATTTT.

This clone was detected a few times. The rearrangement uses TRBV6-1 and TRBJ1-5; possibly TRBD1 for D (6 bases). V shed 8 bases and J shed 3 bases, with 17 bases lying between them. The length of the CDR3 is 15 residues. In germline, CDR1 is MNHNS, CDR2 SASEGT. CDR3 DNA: TGTGCCAGCCGACAGGTAGGAGTGATCAATCAGCCCCAGCATTTT. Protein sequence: CASRQVGVINQPQHF.

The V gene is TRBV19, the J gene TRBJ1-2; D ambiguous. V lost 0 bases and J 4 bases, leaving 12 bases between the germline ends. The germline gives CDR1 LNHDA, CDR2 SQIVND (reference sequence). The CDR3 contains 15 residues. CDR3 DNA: TGTGCCAGTAGTATAGATCCGGGTTTTACCTATGGCTACACCTTC. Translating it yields CASSIDPGFTYGYTF.

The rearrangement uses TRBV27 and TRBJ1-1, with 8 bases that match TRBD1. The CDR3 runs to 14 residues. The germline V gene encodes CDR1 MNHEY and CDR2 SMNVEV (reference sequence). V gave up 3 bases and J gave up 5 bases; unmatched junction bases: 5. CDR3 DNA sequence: TGTGCCAGCAGTTTTGACAGGGGTGGGACTGAAGCTTTCTTT. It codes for CASSFDRGGTEAFF.

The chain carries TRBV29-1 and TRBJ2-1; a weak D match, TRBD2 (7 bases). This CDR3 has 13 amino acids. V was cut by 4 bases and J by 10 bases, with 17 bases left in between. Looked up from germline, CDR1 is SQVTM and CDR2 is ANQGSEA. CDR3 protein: CSVVGGGLKEQFF. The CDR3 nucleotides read TGCAGCGTTGTTGGGGGGGGCCTTAAGGAGCAGTTCTTC.

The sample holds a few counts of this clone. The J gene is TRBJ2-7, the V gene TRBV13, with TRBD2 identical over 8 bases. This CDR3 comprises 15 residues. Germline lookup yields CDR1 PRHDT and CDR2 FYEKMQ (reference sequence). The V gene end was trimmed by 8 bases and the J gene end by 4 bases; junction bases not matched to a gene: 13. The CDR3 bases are TGTGCCAGCTCCAAGCCGGGACTAGGATCTTACGAGCAGTACTTC. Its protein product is CASSKPGLGSYEQYF.

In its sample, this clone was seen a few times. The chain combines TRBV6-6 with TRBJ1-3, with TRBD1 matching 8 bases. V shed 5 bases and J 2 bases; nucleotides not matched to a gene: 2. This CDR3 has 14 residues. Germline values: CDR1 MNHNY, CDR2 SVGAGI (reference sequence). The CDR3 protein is CASSVQGAGNTIYF. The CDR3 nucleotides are TGTGCCAGCAGTGTACAGGGGGCTGGAAACACCATATATTTT.

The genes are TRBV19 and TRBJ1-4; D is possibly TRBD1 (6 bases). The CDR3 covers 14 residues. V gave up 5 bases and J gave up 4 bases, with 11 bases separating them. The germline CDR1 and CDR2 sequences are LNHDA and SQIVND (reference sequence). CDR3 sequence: CASSLWGLNEKLFF. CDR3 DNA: TGTGCCAGTAGTCTTTGGGGGCTTAATGAAAAACTGTTTTTT. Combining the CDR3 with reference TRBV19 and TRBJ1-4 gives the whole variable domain DGGITQSPKYLFRKEGQNVTLSCEQNLNHDAMYWYRQDPGQGLRLIYYSQIVNDFQKGDIAEGYSVSREKKESFPLTVTSAQKNPTAFYLCASSLWGLNEKLFFGSGTQLSVL.

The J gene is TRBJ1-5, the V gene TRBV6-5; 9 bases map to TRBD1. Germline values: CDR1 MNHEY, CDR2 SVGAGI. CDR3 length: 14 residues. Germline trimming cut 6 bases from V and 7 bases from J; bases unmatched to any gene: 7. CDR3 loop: CASRDRGARQPQHF. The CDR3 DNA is TGTGCCAGCAGAGACAGGGGGGCTCGACAGCCCCAGCATTTT.

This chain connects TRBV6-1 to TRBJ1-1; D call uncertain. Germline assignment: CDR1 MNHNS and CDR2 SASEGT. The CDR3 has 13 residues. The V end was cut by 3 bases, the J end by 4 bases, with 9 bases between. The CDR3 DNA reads TGTGCCAGCAGTGATGGAGGAATCACTGAAGCTTTCTTT. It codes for CASSDGGITEAFF.

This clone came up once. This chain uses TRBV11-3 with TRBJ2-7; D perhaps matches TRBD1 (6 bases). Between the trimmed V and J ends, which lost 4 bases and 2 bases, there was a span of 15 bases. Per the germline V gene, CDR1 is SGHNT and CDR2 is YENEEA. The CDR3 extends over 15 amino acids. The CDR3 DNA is TGTGCCAGCAGCTGGGATTGGGACAATCCCTACGAGCAGTACTTC. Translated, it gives CASSWDWDNPYEQYF.

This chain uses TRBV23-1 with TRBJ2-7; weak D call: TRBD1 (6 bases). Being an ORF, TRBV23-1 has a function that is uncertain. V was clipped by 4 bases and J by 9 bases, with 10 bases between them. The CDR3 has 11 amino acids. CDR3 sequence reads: CASSPWTVQYF. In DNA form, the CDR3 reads TGCGCCAGCAGTCCATGGACAGTGCAGTACTTC.

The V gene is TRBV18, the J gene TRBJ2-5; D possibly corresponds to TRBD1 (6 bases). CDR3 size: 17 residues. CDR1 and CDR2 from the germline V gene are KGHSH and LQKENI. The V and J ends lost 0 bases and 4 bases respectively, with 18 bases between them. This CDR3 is CASSPPGGQLRGETQYF. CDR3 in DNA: TGTGCCAGCTCACCACCGGGTGGACAGTTGAGGGGAGAGACCCAGTACTTC.

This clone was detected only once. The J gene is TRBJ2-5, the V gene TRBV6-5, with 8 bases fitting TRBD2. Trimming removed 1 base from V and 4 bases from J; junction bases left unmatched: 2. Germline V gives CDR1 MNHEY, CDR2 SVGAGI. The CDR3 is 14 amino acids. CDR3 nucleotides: TGTGCCAGCAGTTACTACGGGGGGGCAGAGACCCAGTACTTC. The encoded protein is CASSYYGGAETQYF.